This entry features one TCR beta chain sequence. This entry is derived from a study of blood T cell repertoires in COVID-19. The repertoire was sequenced with immunoSEQ multiplex PCR; TCRdb's copy has only in-frame clones and lacks some. The table has 200,000 to 250,000 clones, approximately 84% seen once. Allocation to cohorts depended on clinical history reported by the participants. The sample comprised PBMCs or T cells enriched from blood (not recorded which). This TCR derives from a man in his sixties who had recovered from COVID-19.

The CDR3 nucleotides are TGTGCCAGCTATCCGGGGGGCGGGCAATACGAGCAGTACTTC. Amino acid sequence: CASYPGGGQYEQYF. The chain is built from TRBV6-5 and TRBJ2-7; the D gene is possibly TRBD2 (7 bases). Germline CDR1 and CDR2: MNHEY and SVGAGI. The CDR3 contains 14 residues. Trimming left V 8 bases short and J 4 bases short, with 18 bases between.